What follows are 30 T cell receptor beta chains derived from one specimen sequenced in a study of blood T cells in healthy people across ages. A second roughly 7 to 11 cycle PCR used barcoded and J-beta primers. TCRdb redid the calling of the 5' RACE reads with MiXCR, one entry per CDR3 protein. The sample holds 650,000 to 1,000,000 distinct CDR3 sequences; about 37% are singletons and the top ten take 13%. The specimen sequenced was blood. The receptor set was obtained from a man between 18 and 29 years old in good health.

The chain joins TRBV4-3 to TRBJ2-2; D is unclear. CDR3 length: 16 residues. V was trimmed by 3 bases and J by 5 bases, leaving 16 bases between them. Germline values: CDR1 LGHNA, CDR2 YSLEER. CDR3 nucleotides: TGCGCCAGCAGCCACGTAACAATTCCGTTAACCGGGGAGCTGTTTTTT. Its protein product is CASSHVTIPLTGELFF.

This clonotype was seen many times. The V call is TRBV12-3 or TRBV12-4, the J call TRBJ2-3; D gene ambiguous. Deletions cut 8 bases from V and 7 bases from J, with 10 bases between. This CDR3 comprises 11 residues. The CDR3: CASGVMNTQYF. The CDR3 nucleotides read TGTGCCAGCGGGGTTATGAATACGCAGTATTTT.

This clonotype was counted ten times or more. The chain uses TRBV12-3 or TRBV12-4 and TRBJ1-2, with a possible D match to TRBD1 (5 bases). V lost 6 bases to trimming and J lost 4 bases, with 9 bases between them. This CDR3 region has 12 residues. The CDR3 protein is CASSRQGYGYTF. CDR3 nucleotide sequence: TGTGCCAGCAGCCGCCAGGGCTATGGCTACACCTTC.

This sequence joins TRBV2 and TRBJ1-4, with D maybe TRBD1 (5 bases). Germline assignment: CDR1 SNHLY and CDR2 FYNNEI. This CDR3 is 15 amino acids long. The V end was cut by 0 bases, the J end by 10 bases, with 15 bases between. CDR3 coding DNA: TGTGCCAGCAGTGAAGCGCGGACCCTCGGGGGAAAACTGTTTTTT. Its protein product is CASSEARTLGGKLFF.

The chain combines TRBV2 with TRBJ1-1, with D hard to call. Germline V lookup: CDR1 SNHLY, CDR2 FYNNEI. V was pared by 1 base and J by 0 bases, with 6 bases between. This CDR3 region has 14 residues. The chain's CDR3 is CASSEDRVNTEAFF. The CDR3 region has the DNA TGTGCCAGCAGTGAAGATCGGGTGAACACTGAAGCTTTCTTT. Full variable domain (rest looked up from reference TRBV2 and TRBJ1-1): EPEVTQTPSHQVTQMGQEVILRCVPISNHLYFYWYRQILGQKVEFLVSFYNNEISEKSEIFDDQFSVERPDGSNFTLKIRSTKLEDSAMYFCASSEDRVNTEAFFGQGTRLTVV.

This clonotype has only a few counts. The V gene is TRBV4-1, the J gene TRBJ2-7, with D possibly TRBD1 on 6 matching bases. Germline CDR1 is MGHRA and CDR2 is YSYEKL. There are 15 residues in the CDR3. Trimming shortened V by 0 bases and J by 7 bases, and 16 bases separated the two germline ends. In DNA, the CDR3 is TGCGCCAGCAGCCAAGACGATACAGGGTACAATGAGCAGTACTTC. Amino acids: CASSQDDTGYNEQYF.

The chain combines TRBV20-1 with TRBJ2-1, with 9 bases lining up with TRBD1. Germline V gene sequence: CDR1 DFQATT, CDR2 SNEGSKA (reference sequence). The length of the CDR3 is 15 residues. Trimming took 7 bases from V and 0 from J; bases not matched to a gene: 7. In DNA form, the CDR3 reads TGCAGTGTGGTTGGGACAGGGCCCTCCTACAATGAGCAGTTCTTC. Amino acids: CSVVGTGPSYNEQFF.

This clonotype was found once. This sequence joins TRBV20-1 and TRBJ1-2; no reliable D call. The germline V gene has CDR1 DFQATT and CDR2 SNEGSKA (reference sequence). The CDR3 extends over 13 amino acids. CDR3 nucleotides: TGCAGCTCCGAGAAGGCGGTGAACTATGGCTACACCTTC. Its protein product is CSSEKAVNYGYTF.

The gene calls are TRBV10-3 and TRBJ2-3; 9 bases are a match to TRBD2. Per germline, CDR1 ENHRY and CDR2 SYGVKD. V shed 7 bases, J shed 4 bases, and the junction held 6 bases outside the gene matches. This CDR3 has 14 amino acids. This CDR3 is CAIKGAGGPDTQYF. CDR3 coding DNA: TGTGCCATCAAAGGAGCGGGGGGTCCAGATACGCAGTATTTT.

This clonotype came up a few times. V is TRBV7-2 and J is TRBJ1-2, with TRBD1 matching over 9 bases. The CDR3 is made up of 17 amino acids. V shed 2 bases and J 3 bases; nucleotides not matched to a gene: 10. Germline V gene sequence: CDR1 SGHTA, CDR2 FQGNSA. DNA of the CDR3: TGTGCCAGCAGCTTAATACCCTACCGACAGGGGGACTATGGCTACACCTTC. Its translation: CASSLIPYRQGDYGYTF.

The V gene is TRBV4-3, the J gene TRBJ1-2, with a possible D match to TRBD1 (5 bases). Germline CDR1 is LGHNA and CDR2 is YSLEER. This CDR3 is 14 amino acids long. The germline V and J ends were trimmed by 0 bases and 6 bases, with 11 bases remaining between them. The CDR3 sequence: CASSQETGSNGYTF. CDR3 nucleotide sequence: TGCGCCAGCAGCCAAGAAACAGGCTCCAATGGCTACACCTTC.

This clonotype was observed a handful of times. V and J are TRBV6-1 and TRBJ2-3; TRBD2 matches 8 bases. The germline V gene encodes CDR1 MNHNS and CDR2 SASEGT. After removal of 3 bases from V and 0 bases from J, the junction contained 2 bases not matched to a gene. The CDR3 is 15 amino acids. The CDR3 DNA sequence: TGTGCCAGCAGTGAGTGGACTAGCAGCACAGATACGCAGTATTTT. It specifies CASSEWTSSTDTQYF.

This clonotype was counted a few times. This chain links TRBV27 with TRBJ2-1, with D perhaps matching TRBD2 (6 bases). CDR3 length equals 15 residues. Per germline, CDR1 MNHEY and CDR2 SMNVEV (reference sequence). Trimming removed 1 base from V and 4 bases from J, with 11 bases in between. The CDR3 sequence: CASSLWGDRYNEQFF. The DNA for the CDR3 is TGTGCCAGCAGTTTATGGGGGGACCGTTACAATGAGCAGTTCTTC.

At least ten counts were recorded for this clonotype. The rearrangement joins TRBV4-3 to TRBJ1-5; D is ambiguous. This CDR3 is built from 14 residues. Germline V gene data show CDR1 as LGHNA and CDR2 as YSLEER. V lost 0 bases and J 4 bases, leaving 7 bases between the germline ends. The CDR3 region is CASSQDLGNQPQHF. DNA of the CDR3: TGCGCCAGCAGCCAAGATCTGGGAAATCAGCCCCAGCATTTT.

V and J are TRBV7-2 and TRBJ2-7; 9 positions match TRBD1. The junction had 16 bases not matched to a gene; V was cut back by 6 bases and J by 7 bases. Germline V gene lookup returns CDR1 SGHTA and CDR2 FQGNSA. This CDR3 contains 16 residues. The CDR3: CTSSRTGGAENNEQYF. In nucleotides, the CDR3 is TGTACCAGCAGTCGAACAGGGGGCGCAGAAAACAATGAGCAGTACTTC. The full variable domain, completed using reference TRBV7-2 and TRBJ2-7, is GAGVSQSPSNKVTEKGKDVELRCDPISGHTALYWYRQSLGQGLEFLIYFQGNSAPDKSGLPSDRFSAERTGGSVSTLTIQRTQQEDSAVYLCTSSRTGGAENNEQYFGPGTRLTVT.

This clonotype was counted a few times. This rearrangement joins TRBV20-1 to TRBJ2-7; 8 nucleotides line up with TRBD1. The CDR3 is made up of 14 amino acids. Trimming cost V 7 bases and J 6 bases; bases outside gene matches: 14. The germline V gene encodes CDR1 DFQATT and CDR2 SNEGSKA (reference sequence). For the CDR3, the DNA is TGCAGTGTGACACCGGGACAGGTTTTAAGCGAGCAGTACTTC. The encoded protein is CSVTPGQVLSEQYF.

Points on this clonotype: A read error may explain this, as a much larger clone is one base away. The chain joins TRBV5-1 to TRBJ2-7, with D possibly being TRBD1 or TRBD2 (6 bases each). This CDR3 is 18 amino acids long. Germline lookup yields CDR1 SGHRS and CDR2 YFSETQ. V gave up 0 bases and J gave up 7 bases, with 26 bases separating them. The DNA of the CDR3 is TGCGCCAGCAGCTTGGCCGGAGGGTTTGCAGGGGCTCCCAATGAGCAGTACTTC. Amino acids: CASSLAGGFAGAPNEQYF.

This clonotype showed up many times. The chain has TRBV12-3 or TRBV12-4 and TRBJ2-7, with D maybe TRBD2 (5 bases). This CDR3 has 11 residues. The V end lost 10 bases, the J end lost 4 bases, and 11 bases lay between the germline ends. CDR3: CAIGRDYEQYF. The CDR3 nucleotides are TGTGCCATCGGACGGGATTACGAGCAGTACTTC.

The chain has TRBV12-3 or TRBV12-4 and TRBJ2-4; D gene uncertain. The CDR3 runs 13 residues. Trimming shortened V by 5 bases and J by 5 bases, and 10 bases separated the two germline ends. The CDR3 here is CASSQLSQNIQYF. CDR3 nucleotide sequence: TGTGCCAGCAGTCAATTAAGTCAAAACATTCAGTACTTC.

The V and J genes are TRBV28 and TRBJ2-2; 7 bases fit TRBD1. Germline lookup yields CDR1 MDHEN and CDR2 SYDVKM. This CDR3 is 15 amino acids long. J was trimmed by 5 bases and V by 2 bases; bases with no gene match: 5. CDR3 nucleotides: TGTGCCAGCAGTTTAGAAGGGGGCGTTACCGGGGAGCTGTTTTTT. It codes for CASSLEGGVTGELFF.

This clonotype showed up just a few times. CDR3 region: CASSFPGSNQPQHF. As DNA, the CDR3 is TGTGCCAGCAGTTTTCCAGGAAGCAATCAGCCCCAGCATTTT. The chain employs TRBV12-3 or TRBV12-4 and TRBJ1-5; unclear D gene. This CDR3 region has 14 residues. Trimming stripped 3 bases from V and 1 base from J, with 7 bases between.

The chain carries TRBV7-2 and TRBJ2-3; 7 nucleotides agree with TRBD2. Germline V gives CDR1 SGHTA, CDR2 FQGNSA. V shed 8 bases, J shed 4 bases, and the junction held 15 bases outside the gene matches. This CDR3 is 16 amino acids long. The CDR3 DNA sequence: TGTGCCAGCCCGCCCCCGGGAGGCAGCGTCGCAGATACGCAGTATTTT. Translated: CASPPPGGSVADTQYF.

The table lists this clonotype with a few counts. This chain connects TRBV5-5 to TRBJ2-1; either TRBD1 or TRBD2 may supply D (5 bases each). Germline-derived CDR1 and CDR2 are SGHKS and YYEKEE (reference sequence). CDR3 length: 13 amino acids. The V and J ends lost 0 bases and 15 bases respectively, with 16 bases between them. The CDR3, as DNA: TGTGCCAGCAGCTTGGTATTGGCAGAGGGACCGTTCTTC. Translation: CASSLVLAEGPFF.

The gene calls are TRBV20-1 and TRBJ2-4; no clear D gene. Germline lookup yields CDR1 DFQATT and CDR2 SNEGSKA (reference sequence). V was trimmed by 0 bases and J by 13 bases, leaving 25 bases between them. This CDR3 spans 16 amino acids. CDR3 loop: CSARDRPADFNNEQYF. The CDR3, as DNA: TGCAGTGCTAGAGATCGACCAGCCGACTTTAACAATGAGCAGTACTTC.

The J gene is TRBJ2-5, the V gene TRBV12-3 or TRBV12-4; 8 nucleotides align to TRBD2. V trimming: 6 bases; J trimming: 11 bases; junction bases outside the gene matches: 11. The CDR3 runs to 13 residues. This chain's CDR3 is CASSLFASGGQYF. DNA of the CDR3: TGTGCCAGCAGCCTTTTCGCCTCGGGGGGGCAGTACTTC.

This clonotype showed up just a few times. The chain couples TRBV14 to TRBJ2-1, with 12 nucleotides matching TRBD2. This CDR3 comprises 16 residues. Germline V CDR1 and CDR2: SGHDN, FVKESK. The J segment lost 8 bases and the V segment lost 4 bases, leaving 9 bases of the junction unmatched. The CDR3 protein is CASSPSGLAGVYEQFF. The CDR3 DNA is TGTGCCAGCAGCCCTTCGGGACTAGCGGGCGTTTATGAGCAGTTCTTC.

The chain couples TRBV12-3 or TRBV12-4 to TRBJ2-3, with 7 positions matching TRBD1. The V segment lost 6 bases and the J segment 10 bases; nucleotides outside the gene matches: 7. The CDR3 is 12 residues long. The CDR3 is CASRGGLDAQYF. The CDR3 nucleotides read TGTGCCAGCAGAGGGGGCCTGGATGCGCAGTATTTT.

CDR3 in amino acids: CASNPGGRRGAEAFF. CDR3 nucleotides: TGTGCCAGCAACCCCGGGGGGCGGCGGGGCGCTGAAGCTTTCTTT. The chain uses TRBV9 and TRBJ1-1; TRBD1 might be the D (6 bases). The V and J ends lost 6 bases and 6 bases respectively, with 21 bases between them. The CDR3 runs to 15 residues. The V gene's germline CDR1 is SGDLS and CDR2 YYNGEE. The full variable domain, rest sourced from reference TRBV9 and TRBJ1-1, is DSGVTQTPKHLITATGQRVTLRCSPRSGDLSVYWYQQSLDQGLQFLIQYYNGEERAKGNILERFSAQQFPDLHSELNLSSLELGDSALYFCASNPGGRRGAEAFFGQGTRLTVV.

The table lists this clonotype with a few counts. The rearrangement joins TRBV7-2 to TRBJ1-2, with 7 nucleotides matching TRBD1. This CDR3 region has 15 residues. Germline V gene lookup returns CDR1 SGHTA and CDR2 FQGNSA. Losses at the gene ends were 2 bases for V and 7 bases for J; bases not matched to a gene: 10. The CDR3 is CASSLRGGREAGYTF. The CDR3 DNA reads TGTGCCAGCAGCTTAAGAGGGGGCAGGGAAGCTGGCTACACCTTC.

This clonotype was detected a few times. CDR3 protein: CASSLYLSLQETQYF. DNA of the CDR3: TGCGCCAGCAGCTTGTACCTCAGCCTCCAAGAGACCCAGTACTTC. The chain combines TRBV5-1 with TRBJ2-5; D not resolved. The CDR3 extends over 15 amino acids. V was trimmed by 1 base and J by 1 base, leaving 11 bases between them. Germline V gene lookup returns CDR1 SGHRS and CDR2 YFSETQ.